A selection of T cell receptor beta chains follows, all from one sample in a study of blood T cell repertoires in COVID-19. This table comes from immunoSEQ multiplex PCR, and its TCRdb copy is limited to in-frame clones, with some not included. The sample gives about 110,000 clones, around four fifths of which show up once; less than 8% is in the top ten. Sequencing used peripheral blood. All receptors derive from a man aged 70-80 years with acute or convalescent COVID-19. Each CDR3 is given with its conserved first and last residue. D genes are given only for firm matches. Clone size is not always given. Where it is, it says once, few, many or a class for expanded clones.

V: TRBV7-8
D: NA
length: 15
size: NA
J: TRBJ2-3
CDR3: CASSLRQHSTDTQYF
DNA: TGTGCCAGCAGCTTACGACAGCATTCCACAGATACGCAGTATTTT

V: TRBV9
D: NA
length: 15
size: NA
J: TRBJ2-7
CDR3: CASSRGQTLSYEQYF
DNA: TGTGCCAGCAGCCGTGGACAAACGCTTTCCTACGAGCAGTACTTC

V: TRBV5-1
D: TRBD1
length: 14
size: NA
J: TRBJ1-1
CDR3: CASSLTTGSTEAFF
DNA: TGCGCCAGCAGCTTGACGACAGGGAGCACTGAAGCTTTCTTT

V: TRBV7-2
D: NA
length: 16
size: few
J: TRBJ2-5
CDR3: CASSLSPSAYQETQYF
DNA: TGTGCCAGCAGCTTAAGCCCCTCCGCTTACCAAGAGACCCAGTACTTC

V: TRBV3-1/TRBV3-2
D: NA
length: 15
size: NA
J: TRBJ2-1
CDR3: CATKDSGPLNNEQFF
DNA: TGTGCCACCAAGGATAGCGGCCCACTTAACAATGAGCAGTTCTTC

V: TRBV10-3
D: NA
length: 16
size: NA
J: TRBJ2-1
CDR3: CAISESGGRTYNEQFF
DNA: TGTGCCATCAGTGAGTCTGGGGGGAGGACCTACAATGAGCAGTTCTTC

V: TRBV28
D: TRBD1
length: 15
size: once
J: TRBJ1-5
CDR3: CASSLRQGAGQPQHF
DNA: TGTGCCAGCAGTTTAAGGCAGGGGGCAGGTCAGCCCCAGCATTTT

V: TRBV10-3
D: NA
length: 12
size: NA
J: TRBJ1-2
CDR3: CAIQGMDYGYTF
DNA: TGTGCCATCCAGGGGATGGACTATGGCTACACCTTC

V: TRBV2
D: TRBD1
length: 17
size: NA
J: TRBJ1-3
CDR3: CASSERLTGVSGNTIYF
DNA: TGTGCCAGCAGTGAAAGGCTCACAGGGGTGTCTGGAAACACCATATATTTT

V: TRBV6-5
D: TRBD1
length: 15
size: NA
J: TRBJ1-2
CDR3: CASTGGGQGGYGYTF
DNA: TGTGCCAGCACTGGGGGTGGACAGGGTGGCTATGGCTACACCTTC

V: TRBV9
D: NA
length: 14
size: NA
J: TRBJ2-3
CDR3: CASKAGPSTDTQYF
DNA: TGTGCCAGCAAAGCGGGCCCCAGCACAGATACGCAGTATTTT

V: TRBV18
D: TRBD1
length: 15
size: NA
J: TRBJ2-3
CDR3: CASSPGTGTTDTQYF
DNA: TGTGCCAGCTCACCAGGGACAGGTACCACAGATACGCAGTATTTT

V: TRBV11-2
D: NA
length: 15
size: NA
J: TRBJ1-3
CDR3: CASSLSTGQRNTIYF
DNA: TGTGCCAGCAGCTTATCGACAGGCCAAAGGAACACCATATATTTT

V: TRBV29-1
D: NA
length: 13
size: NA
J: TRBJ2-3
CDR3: CSAIRTPTDTQYF
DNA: TGCAGCGCAATCCGGACACCGACAGATACGCAGTATTTT

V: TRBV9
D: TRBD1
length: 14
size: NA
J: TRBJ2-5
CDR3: CASSAPGQQETQYF
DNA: TGTGCCAGCAGCGCGCCGGGACAGCAAGAGACCCAGTACTTC

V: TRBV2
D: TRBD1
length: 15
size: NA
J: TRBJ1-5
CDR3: CASSIRQGSNQPQHF
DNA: TGTGCCAGCAGTATTCGACAGGGAAGCAATCAGCCCCAGCATTTT

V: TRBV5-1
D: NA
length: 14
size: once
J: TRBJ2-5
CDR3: CASSLAASKETQYF
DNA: TGCGCCAGCAGCTTGGCGGCTAGTAAAGAGACCCAGTACTTC

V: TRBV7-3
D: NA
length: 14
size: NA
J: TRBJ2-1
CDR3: CASSRGASSNEQFF
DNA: TGTGCCAGCAGTCGGGGGGCATCCAGCAATGAGCAGTTCTTC

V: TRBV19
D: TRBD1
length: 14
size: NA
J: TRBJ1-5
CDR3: CASRYQGAWQPQHF
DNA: TGTGCCAGTAGATATCAGGGGGCATGGCAGCCCCAGCATTTT

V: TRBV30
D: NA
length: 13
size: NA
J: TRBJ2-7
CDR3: CAWSDGRRVRQYF
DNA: TGTGCCTGGAGTGATGGACGGCGGGTGCGGCAGTACTTC

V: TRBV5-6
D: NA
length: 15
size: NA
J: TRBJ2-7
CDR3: CASSLVGRRAYEQYF
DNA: TGTGCCAGCAGCTTGGTGGGCAGACGCGCCTACGAGCAGTACTTC

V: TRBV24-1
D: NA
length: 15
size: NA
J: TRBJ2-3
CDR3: CATSDSPGSADTQYF
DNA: TGTGCCACCAGTGATTCGCCGGGGAGCGCAGATACGCAGTATTTT

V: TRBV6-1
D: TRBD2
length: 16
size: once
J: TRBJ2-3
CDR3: CASSGKVAGGTDTQYF
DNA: TGTGCCAGCAGTGGAAAAGTAGCGGGGGGGACAGATACGCAGTATTTT

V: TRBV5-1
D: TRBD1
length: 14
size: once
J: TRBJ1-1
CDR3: CASSVQGENTEAFF
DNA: TGCGCCAGCAGCGTACAGGGGGAGAACACTGAAGCTTTCTTT

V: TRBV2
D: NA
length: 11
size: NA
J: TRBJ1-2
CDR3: CASRDDRSYTF
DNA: TGTGCCAGCAGAGACGACAGGAGCTACACCTTC

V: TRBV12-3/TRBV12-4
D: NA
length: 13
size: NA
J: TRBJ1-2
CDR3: CASSLQGHYGYTF
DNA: TGTGCCAGCAGTTTACAGGGGCACTATGGCTACACCTTC

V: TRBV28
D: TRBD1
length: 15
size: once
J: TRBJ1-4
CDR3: CASRPGQGGGEKLFF
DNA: TGTGCCAGCAGACCCGGACAGGGTGGCGGTGAAAAACTGTTTTTT

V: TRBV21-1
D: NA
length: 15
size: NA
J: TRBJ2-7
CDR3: CASSSPGGQGGEQYF
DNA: TGTGCCAGCAGCTCCCCAGGGGGGCAGGGTGGAGAGCAGTACTTC

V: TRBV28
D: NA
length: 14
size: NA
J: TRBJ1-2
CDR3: CASSLSTVNYGYTF
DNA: TGTGCCAGCAGTTTAAGTACAGTTAACTATGGCTACACCTTC

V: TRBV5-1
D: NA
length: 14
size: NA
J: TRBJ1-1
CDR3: CASRQVLMNTEAFF
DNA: TGCGCCAGCAGGCAGGTTCTCATGAACACTGAAGCTTTCTTT

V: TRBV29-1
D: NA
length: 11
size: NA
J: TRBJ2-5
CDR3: CSVELRETQYF
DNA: TGCAGCGTTGAATTGAGGGAGACCCAGTACTTC

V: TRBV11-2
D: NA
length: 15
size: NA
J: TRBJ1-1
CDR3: CASSLLWSGGTEAFF
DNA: TGTGCCAGCAGCTTACTCTGGTCGGGGGGAACTGAAGCTTTCTTT

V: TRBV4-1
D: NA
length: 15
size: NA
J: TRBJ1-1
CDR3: CASSPFEGVNTEAFF
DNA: TGCGCCAGCAGCCCGTTCGAAGGGGTAAACACTGAAGCTTTCTTT

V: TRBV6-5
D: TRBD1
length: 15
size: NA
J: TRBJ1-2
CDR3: CASSYSWQGARGYTF
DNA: TGTGCCAGCAGTTACTCGTGGCAGGGGGCGCGGGGCTACACCTTC

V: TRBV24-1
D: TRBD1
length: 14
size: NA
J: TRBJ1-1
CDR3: CATSDPGQGPEAFF
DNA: TGTGCCACCAGTGATCCGGGACAGGGTCCTGAAGCTTTCTTT

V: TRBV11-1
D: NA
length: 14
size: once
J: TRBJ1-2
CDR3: CASSPSSSNYGYTF
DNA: TGTGCCAGCAGCCCTAGTAGTTCGAACTATGGCTACACCTTC

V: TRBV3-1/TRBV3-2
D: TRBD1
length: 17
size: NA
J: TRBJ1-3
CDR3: CASSPGQGIGSRNTIYF
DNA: TGTGCCAGCAGCCCGGGACAGGGGATAGGCTCGAGAAACACCATATATTTT

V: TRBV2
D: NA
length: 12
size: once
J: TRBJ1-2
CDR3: CASSENIYGYTF
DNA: TGTGCCAGCAGTGAAAATATTTATGGCTACACCTTC

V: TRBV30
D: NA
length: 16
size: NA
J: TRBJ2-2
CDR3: CAWSPPGLTNTGELFF
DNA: TGTGCCTGGAGTCCCCCGGGACTGACGAACACCGGGGAGCTGTTTTTT

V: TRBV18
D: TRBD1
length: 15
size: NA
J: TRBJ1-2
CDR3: CASSPDSRTGYGYTF
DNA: TGTGCCAGCTCACCGGATTCGAGGACAGGGTACGGCTACACCTTC

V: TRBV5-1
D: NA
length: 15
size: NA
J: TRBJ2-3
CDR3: CASSLVPGSTDTQYF
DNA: TGCGCCAGCAGCTTGGTGCCCGGGAGCACAGATACGCAGTATTTT

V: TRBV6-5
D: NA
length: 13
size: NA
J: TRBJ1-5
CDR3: CASSPFGNQPQHF
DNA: TGTGCCAGCAGTCCGTTTGGCAATCAGCCCCAGCATTTT

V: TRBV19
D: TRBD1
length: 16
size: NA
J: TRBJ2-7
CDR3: CASSVDRERTIYEQYF
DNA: TGTGCCAGTAGTGTGGACAGGGAGCGTACCATTTACGAGCAGTACTTC

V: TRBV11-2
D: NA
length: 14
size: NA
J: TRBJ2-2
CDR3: CASSFMSNTGELFF
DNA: TGTGCCAGCAGCTTTATGTCTAACACCGGGGAGCTGTTTTTT

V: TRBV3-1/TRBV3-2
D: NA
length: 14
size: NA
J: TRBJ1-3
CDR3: CASSFRLTGNTIYF
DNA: TGTGCCAGCAGCTTCAGACTCACAGGAAACACCATATATTTT

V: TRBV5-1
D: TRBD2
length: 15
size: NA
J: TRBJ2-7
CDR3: CASSLISSGSYEQYF
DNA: TGCGCCAGCAGCTTGATTTCTAGCGGGAGCTACGAGCAGTACTTC

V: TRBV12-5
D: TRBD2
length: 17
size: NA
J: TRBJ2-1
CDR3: CASGSNPSGISYNEQFF
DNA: TGTGCTAGTGGTTCGAACCCGAGCGGGATATCGTACAATGAGCAGTTCTTC

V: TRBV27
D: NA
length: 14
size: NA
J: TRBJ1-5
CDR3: CASSSRQAHQPQHF
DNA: TGTGCCAGCAGTTCCCGACAGGCTCATCAGCCCCAGCATTTT

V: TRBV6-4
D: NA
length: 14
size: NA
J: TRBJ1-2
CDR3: CASSDVWQGKGYTF
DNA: TGTGCCAGCAGTGACGTCTGGCAGGGAAAGGGCTACACCTTC

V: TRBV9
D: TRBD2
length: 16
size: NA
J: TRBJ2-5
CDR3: CASSATSGERGETQYF
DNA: TGTGCCAGCAGCGCGACTAGCGGGGAAAGAGGAGAGACCCAGTACTTC

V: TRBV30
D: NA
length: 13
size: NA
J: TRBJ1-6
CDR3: CAWSVPAGPPLHF
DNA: TGTGCCTGGAGTGTACCAGCTGGGCCACCCCTCCACTTT

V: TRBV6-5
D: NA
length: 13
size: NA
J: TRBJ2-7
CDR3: CASKAEGLYEQYF
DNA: TGTGCCAGCAAGGCGGAGGGGCTCTACGAGCAGTACTTC

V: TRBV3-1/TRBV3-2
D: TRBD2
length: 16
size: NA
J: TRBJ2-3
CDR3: CASSLLAGGLKNTQYF
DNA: TGTGCCAGCAGTCTACTAGCGGGGGGGCTTAAAAATACGCAGTATTTT

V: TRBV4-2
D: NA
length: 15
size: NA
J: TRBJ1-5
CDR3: CASSQNRVSNQPQHF
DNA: TGTGCCAGCAGCCAGAACAGGGTGAGCAATCAGCCCCAGCATTTT